This entry features one T cell receptor beta chain sequence. The protocol was immunoSEQ multiplex PCR, while the TCRdb copy is restricted to in-frame clones and leaves out a portion. The profile shows 40,000 or so clones, around 93% of them singletons. This sample was taken from a study of control samples from healthy donors and cancer patients. The receptor was derived from a woman aged 40 to 55 with head and neck cancer. The sequenced sample consisted of PBMCs.

The CDR3 is CASSSDPLIFYEQYF. For the CDR3, the DNA is TGTGCCAGCAGCTCAGACCCTTTAATATTCTACGAGCAGTACTTC. The chain links TRBV5-5 to TRBJ2-7; D gene unclear. V gave up 3 bases and J gave up 3 bases, with 16 bases separating them. The germline V gene has CDR1 SGHKS and CDR2 YYEKEE (reference sequence). CDR3 length: 15 residues.